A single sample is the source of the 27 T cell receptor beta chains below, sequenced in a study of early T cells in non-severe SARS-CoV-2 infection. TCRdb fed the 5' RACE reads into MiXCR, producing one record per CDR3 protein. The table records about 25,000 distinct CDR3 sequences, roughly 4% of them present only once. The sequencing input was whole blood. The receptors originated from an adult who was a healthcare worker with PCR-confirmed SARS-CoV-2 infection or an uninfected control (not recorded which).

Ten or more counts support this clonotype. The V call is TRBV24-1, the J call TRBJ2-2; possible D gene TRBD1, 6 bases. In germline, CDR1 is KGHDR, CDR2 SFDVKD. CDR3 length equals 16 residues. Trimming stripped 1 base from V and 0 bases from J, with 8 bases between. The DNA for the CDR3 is TGTGCCACCAGTGATTTTGGACAGACGAACACCGGGGAGCTGTTTTTT. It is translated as CATSDFGQTNTGELFF.

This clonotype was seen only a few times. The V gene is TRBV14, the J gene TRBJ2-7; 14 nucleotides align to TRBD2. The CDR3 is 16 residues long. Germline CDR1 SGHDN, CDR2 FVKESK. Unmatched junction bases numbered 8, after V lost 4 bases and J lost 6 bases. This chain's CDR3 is CASSPPGTSGRGEQYF. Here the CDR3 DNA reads TGTGCCAGCAGCCCCCCGGGGACTAGCGGGAGAGGCGAGCAGTACTTC.

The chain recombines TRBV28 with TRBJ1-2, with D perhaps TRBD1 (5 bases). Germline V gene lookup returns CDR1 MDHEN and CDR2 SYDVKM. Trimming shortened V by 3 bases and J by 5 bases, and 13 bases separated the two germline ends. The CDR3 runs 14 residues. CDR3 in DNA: TGTGCCAGCAGTTTTTCGGGACTGAGGTATGGCTACACCTTC. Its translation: CASSFSGLRYGYTF.

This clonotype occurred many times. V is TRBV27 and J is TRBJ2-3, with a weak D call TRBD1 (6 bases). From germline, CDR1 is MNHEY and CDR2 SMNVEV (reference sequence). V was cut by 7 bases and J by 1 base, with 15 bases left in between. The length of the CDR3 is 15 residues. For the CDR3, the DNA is TGTGCCAGCATCGGCAGGGGACCCGGCACAGATACGCAGTATTTT. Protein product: CASIGRGPGTDTQYF.

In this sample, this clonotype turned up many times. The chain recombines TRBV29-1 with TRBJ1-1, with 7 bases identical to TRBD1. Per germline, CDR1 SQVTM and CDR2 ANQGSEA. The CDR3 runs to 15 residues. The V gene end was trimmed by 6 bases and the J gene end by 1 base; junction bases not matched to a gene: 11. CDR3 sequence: CSVTEPTGQNTEAFF. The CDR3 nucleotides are TGCAGCGTGACCGAACCGACAGGGCAGAACACTGAAGCTTTCTTT.

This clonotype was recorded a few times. The CDR3: CASSSGTGQQNAYEQYF. Written as DNA, the CDR3 is TGTGCCAGCAGCTCCGGGACAGGACAACAAAATGCCTACGAGCAGTACTTC. The chain recombines TRBV7-2 with TRBJ2-7; TRBD1 matches at 8 bases. V trimming: 4 bases; J trimming: 2 bases; junction bases outside the gene matches: 13. Germline loops: CDR1 SGHTA, CDR2 FQGNSA. This CDR3 contains 17 residues. Looking up the rest from reference TRBV7-2 and TRBJ2-7 gives the full variable domain: GAGVSQSPSNKVTEKGKDVELRCDPISGHTALYWYRQSLGQGLEFLIYFQGNSAPDKSGLPSDRFSAERTGGSVSTLTIQRTQQEDSAVYLCASSSGTGQQNAYEQYFGPGTRLTVT.

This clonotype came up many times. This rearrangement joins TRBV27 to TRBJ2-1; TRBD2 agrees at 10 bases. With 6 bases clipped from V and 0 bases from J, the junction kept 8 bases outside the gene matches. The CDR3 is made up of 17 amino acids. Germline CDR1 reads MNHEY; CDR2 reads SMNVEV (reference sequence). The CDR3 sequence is CASRSGLAVSSYNEQFF. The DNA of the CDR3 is TGTGCCAGCAGATCAGGACTAGCGGTGAGCTCCTACAATGAGCAGTTCTTC.

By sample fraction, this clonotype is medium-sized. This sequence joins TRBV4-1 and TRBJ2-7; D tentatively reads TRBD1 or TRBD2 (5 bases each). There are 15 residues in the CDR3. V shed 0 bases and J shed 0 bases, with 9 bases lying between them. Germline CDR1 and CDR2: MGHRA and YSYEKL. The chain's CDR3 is CASSQEEGTSYEQYF. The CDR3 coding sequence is TGCGCCAGCAGCCAAGAAGAGGGGACCTCCTACGAGCAGTACTTC.

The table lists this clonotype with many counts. As DNA, the CDR3 is TGTGCCAGCAGTGAAGAAGTCGGCTATAGCAATCAGCCCCAGCATTTT. The encoded protein is CASSEEVGYSNQPQHF. V gene TRBV6-1 combines with J gene TRBJ1-5, with D unclear. This CDR3 has 16 amino acids. Germline CDR1 is MNHNS and CDR2 is SASEGT. V lost 1 base and J lost 0, with 10 bases in between.

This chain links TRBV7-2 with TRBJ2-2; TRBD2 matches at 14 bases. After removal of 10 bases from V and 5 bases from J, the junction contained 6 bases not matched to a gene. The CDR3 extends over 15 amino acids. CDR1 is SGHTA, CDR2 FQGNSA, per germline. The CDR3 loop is CATGTSGSGTGELFF. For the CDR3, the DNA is TGTGCCACCGGGACTAGCGGGAGTGGTACCGGGGAGCTGTTTTTT.

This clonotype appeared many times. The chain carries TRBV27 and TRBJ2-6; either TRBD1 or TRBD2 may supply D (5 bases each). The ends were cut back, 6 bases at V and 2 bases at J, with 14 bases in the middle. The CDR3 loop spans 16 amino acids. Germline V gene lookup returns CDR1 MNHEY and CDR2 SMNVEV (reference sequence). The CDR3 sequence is CASRRPEGTGANVLTF. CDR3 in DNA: TGTGCCAGCAGACGCCCAGAGGGGACTGGGGCCAACGTCCTGACTTTC.

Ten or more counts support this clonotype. The CDR3 region has the DNA TGTGCCAGCACCAAGGACCAGGGCGGGGTTACCGTCTACGAGCAGTACTTC. Its translation: CASTKDQGGVTVYEQYF. The chain combines TRBV25-1 with TRBJ2-7, with a tentative D call TRBD2 (6 bases). The CDR3 length is 17 residues. The germline V gene encodes CDR1 MGHDK and CDR2 SYGVNS. Trimming pared 7 bases from V and 3 bases from J, leaving 25 bases between.

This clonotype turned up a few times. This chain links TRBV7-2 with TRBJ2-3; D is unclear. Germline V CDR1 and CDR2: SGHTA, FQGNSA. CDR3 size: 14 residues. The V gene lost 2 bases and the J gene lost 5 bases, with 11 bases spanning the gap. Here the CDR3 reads CASSLRAGRDTQYF. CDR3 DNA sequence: TGTGCCAGCAGCTTAAGGGCAGGCCGAGATACGCAGTATTTT.

CDR3 residues: CASGTPSSYEQYF. The DNA of the CDR3 is TGTGCCTCCGGGACTCCGAGCTCCTACGAGCAGTACTTC. The V call is TRBV7-2, the J call TRBJ2-7, with D possibly being TRBD2 (6 bases). The CDR3 is 13 amino acids. Trimming removed 11 bases at V and 0 bases at J, with 14 bases between. Germline V CDR1 and CDR2: SGHTA, FQGNSA.

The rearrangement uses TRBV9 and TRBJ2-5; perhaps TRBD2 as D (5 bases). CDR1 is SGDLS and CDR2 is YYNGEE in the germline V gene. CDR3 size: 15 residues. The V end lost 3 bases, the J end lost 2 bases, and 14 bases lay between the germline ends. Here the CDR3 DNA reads TGTGCCAGCAGCGATCGGGCTAGCAGGCAAGAGACCCAGTACTTC. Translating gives CASSDRASRQETQYF.

In nucleotides, the CDR3 is TGTGCCAGCAGTGGCCCCGTGGGGAGGACTGAAGCTTTCTTT. Translating it yields CASSGPVGRTEAFF. The chain joins TRBV28 to TRBJ1-1; the D is unclear. Trimming took off 5 bases at V and 5 bases at J, with 15 bases between the two ends. CDR3 length equals 14 residues. In germline, CDR1 is MDHEN, CDR2 SYDVKM.

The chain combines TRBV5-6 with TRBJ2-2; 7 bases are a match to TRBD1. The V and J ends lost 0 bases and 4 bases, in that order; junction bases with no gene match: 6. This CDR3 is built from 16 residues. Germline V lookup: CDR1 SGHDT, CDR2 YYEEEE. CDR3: CASSLERGPSTGELFF. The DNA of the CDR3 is TGTGCCAGCAGCTTGGAAAGGGGGCCGAGCACCGGGGAGCTGTTTTTT. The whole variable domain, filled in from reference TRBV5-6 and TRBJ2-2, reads DAGVTQSPTHLIKTRGQQVTLRCSPKSGHDTVSWYQQALGQGPQFIFQYYEEEERQRGNFPDRFSGHQFPNYSSELNVNALLLGDSALYLCASSLERGPSTGELFFGEGSRLTVL.

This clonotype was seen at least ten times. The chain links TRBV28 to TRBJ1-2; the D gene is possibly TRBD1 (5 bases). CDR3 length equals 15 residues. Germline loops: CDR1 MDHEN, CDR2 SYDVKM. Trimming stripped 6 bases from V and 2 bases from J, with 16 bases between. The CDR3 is CASSFRKGLNYGYTF. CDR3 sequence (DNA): TGTGCCAGCAGCTTCCGGAAGGGGCTCAACTATGGCTACACCTTC.

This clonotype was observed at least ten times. The CDR3 DNA sequence: TGTGCCAGCAGCAACAGGGAGGCCGGGGCCAACGTCCTGACTTTC. Encoded protein: CASSNREAGANVLTF. The genes are TRBV6-2 or TRBV6-3 and TRBJ2-6; possibly TRBD1 or TRBD2 for D (6 bases each). V was cut by 6 bases and J by 4 bases, with 13 bases left in between. This CDR3 region has 15 residues. CDR1 and CDR2 from the germline V gene are MNHEY and SVGEGT.

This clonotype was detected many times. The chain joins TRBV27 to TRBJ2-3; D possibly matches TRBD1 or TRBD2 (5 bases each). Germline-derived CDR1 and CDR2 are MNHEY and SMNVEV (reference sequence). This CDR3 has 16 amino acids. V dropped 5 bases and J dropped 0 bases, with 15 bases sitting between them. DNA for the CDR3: TGTGCCAGCAGTCTACGGGACGTAAGGAGCACAGATACGCAGTATTTT. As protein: CASSLRDVRSTDTQYF.

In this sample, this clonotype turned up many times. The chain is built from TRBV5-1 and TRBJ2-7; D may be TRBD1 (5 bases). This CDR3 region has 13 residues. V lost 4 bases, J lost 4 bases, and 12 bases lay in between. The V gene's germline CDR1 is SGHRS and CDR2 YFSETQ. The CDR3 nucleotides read TGCGCCAGCAGCGTAGGACAAACTTACGAGCAGTACTTC. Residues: CASSVGQTYEQYF. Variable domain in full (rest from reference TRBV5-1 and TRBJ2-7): KAGVTQTPRYLIKTRGQQVTLSCSPISGHRSVSWYQQTPGQGLQFLFEYFSETQRNKGNFPGRFSGRQFSNSRSEMNVSTLELGDSALYLCASSVGQTYEQYFGPGTRLTVT.

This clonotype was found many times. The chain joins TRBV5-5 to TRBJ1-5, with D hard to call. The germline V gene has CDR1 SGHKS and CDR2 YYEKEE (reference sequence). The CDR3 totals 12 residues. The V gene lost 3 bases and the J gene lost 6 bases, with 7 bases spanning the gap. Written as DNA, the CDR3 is TGTGCCAGCAGCTCCCCAGGTCAGCCCCAGCATTTT. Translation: CASSSPGQPQHF.

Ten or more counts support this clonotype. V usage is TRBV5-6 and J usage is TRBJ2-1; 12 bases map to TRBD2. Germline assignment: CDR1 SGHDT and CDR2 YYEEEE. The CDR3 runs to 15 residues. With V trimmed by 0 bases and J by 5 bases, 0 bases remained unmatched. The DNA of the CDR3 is TGTGCCAGCAGCTTGGGACTAGCGGGAGACAATGAGCAGTTCTTC. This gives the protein CASSLGLAGDNEQFF.

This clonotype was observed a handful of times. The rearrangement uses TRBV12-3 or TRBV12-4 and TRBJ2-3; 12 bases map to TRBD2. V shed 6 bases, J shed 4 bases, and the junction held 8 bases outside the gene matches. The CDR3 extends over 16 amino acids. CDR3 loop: CASSPTSGSRSDTQYF. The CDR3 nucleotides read TGTGCCAGCAGCCCGACTAGCGGGAGTCGATCAGATACGCAGTATTTT.

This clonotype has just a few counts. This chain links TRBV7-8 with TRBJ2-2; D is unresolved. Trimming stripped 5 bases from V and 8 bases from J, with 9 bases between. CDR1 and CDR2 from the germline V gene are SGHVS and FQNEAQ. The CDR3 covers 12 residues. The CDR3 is CASSQTVGELFF. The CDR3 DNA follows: TGTGCCAGCAGCCAGACCGTGGGGGAGCTGTTTTTT. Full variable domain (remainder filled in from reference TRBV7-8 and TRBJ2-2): GAGVSQSPRYKVAKRGQDVALRCDPISGHVSLFWYQQALGQGPEFLTYFQNEAQLDKSGLPSDRFFAERPEGSVSTLKIQRTQQEDSAVYLCASSQTVGELFFGEGSRLTVL.

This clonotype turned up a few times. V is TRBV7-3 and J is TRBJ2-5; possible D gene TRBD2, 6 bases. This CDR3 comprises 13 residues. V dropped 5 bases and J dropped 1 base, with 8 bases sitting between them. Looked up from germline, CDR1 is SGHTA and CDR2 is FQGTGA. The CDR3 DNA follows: TGTGCCAGCAGCCCGGGACTCCAAGAGACCCAGTACTTC. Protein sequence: CASSPGLQETQYF. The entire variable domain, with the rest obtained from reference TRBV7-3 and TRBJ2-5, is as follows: GAGVSQTPSNKVTEKGKYVELRCDPISGHTALYWYRQSLGQGPEFLIYFQGTGAADDSGLPNDRFFAVRPEGSVSTLKIQRTERGDSAVYLCASSPGLQETQYFGPGTRLLVL.

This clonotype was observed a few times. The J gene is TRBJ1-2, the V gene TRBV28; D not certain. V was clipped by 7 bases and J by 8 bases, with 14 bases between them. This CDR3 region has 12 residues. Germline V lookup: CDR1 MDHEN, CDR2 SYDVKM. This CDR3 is CASTSLRAGYTF. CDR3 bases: TGTGCCAGCACCTCCCTAAGGGCCGGCTACACCTTC.